A single T cell receptor beta chain is shown here with its context. What it binds is unknown. The data belong to a study of CD4+ T cells in melanoma. Overall study findings and caveats: A reported correlation linked neoantigen-specific CD4+ T cells to CD8+, macrophage and B cell function. In melanoma, neoantigen-specific CD4+ T cells reportedly differed in differentiation state.

Trimming removed 1 base at V and 3 bases at J, with 11 bases between. The germline V gene has CDR1 SGHRS and CDR2 YFSETQ. The CDR3 has 15 amino acids. This table comes from immunoSEQ multiplex PCR, and its TCRdb copy is limited to in-frame clones, with some not included. Altogether more than 110,000 clones are present, 85% to 95% being singletons, with the ten largest covering roughly 1.4%. The gene calls are TRBV5-1 and TRBJ2-1; D is perhaps TRBD1 or TRBD2 (5 bases each). The receptor was isolated from a human donor with melanoma. CDR3 DNA: TGCGCCAGCAGCTTGAACGGGGCCTTCTACAATGAGCAGTTCTTC. This encodes CASSLNGAFYNEQFF.